Each of the 21 T cell receptor beta chains below was sequenced from the same sample in a study of T-cell reconstitution after alpha-beta-depleted transplantation in children. Preparation of the TCRbeta library used unique molecular identifiers. TCRdb passed the PCR reads through MiXCR, listing each CDR3 protein once. The sample includes hundreds of thousands of distinct CDR3 sequences, approximately 20% of them seen just once. Sequenced material: PBMCs from the stem cell graft donor, taken from the stem cell graft. The receptor set was obtained from a human donor who donated a stem cell graft to a child with acute lymphoblastic leukemia.

This clonotype was observed a handful of times. The V call is TRBV20-1, the J call TRBJ2-1; TRBD1 matches at 10 bases. The germline CDR1 and CDR2 sequences are DFQATT and SNEGSKA (reference sequence). CDR3 length: 11 amino acids. V dropped 6 bases and J dropped 16; count of bases not matched to a gene: 9. The CDR3 sequence is CSAPVGDRGFF. The DNA of the CDR3 is TGCAGTGCCCCTGTTGGGGACAGGGGTTTCTTC.

This clonotype was detected a few times. V usage is TRBV2 and J usage is TRBJ2-1; D call uncertain. The CDR3 length is 16 residues. The germline CDR1 and CDR2 sequences are SNHLY and FYNNEI. V was clipped by 4 bases and J by 0 bases, with 13 bases between them. The CDR3 here is CASSADGMSSYNEQFF. The CDR3 coding sequence is TGTGCCAGCAGTGCCGACGGAATGAGCTCCTACAATGAGCAGTTCTTC.

V gene TRBV4-1 combines with J gene TRBJ2-5; D unresolved. Deletions cut 6 bases from V and 7 bases from J, with 18 bases between. The CDR3 spans 14 residues. Germline V gene sequence: CDR1 MGHRA, CDR2 YSYEKL. The CDR3 sequence: CASRAGPRMGTQYF. The DNA for the CDR3 is TGCGCCAGCAGGGCCGGGCCCCGGATGGGGACCCAGTACTTC.

The rearrangement links TRBV20-1 to TRBJ1-3; tentative D call: TRBD1 (5 bases). The germline CDR1 and CDR2 sequences are DFQATT and SNEGSKA (reference sequence). Between the trimmed V and J ends, which lost 1 base and 0 bases, there was a span of 7 bases. The CDR3 is made up of 14 amino acids. Here the CDR3 reads CSARAGASGNTIYF. CDR3 sequence (DNA): TGCAGTGCTAGAGCCGGGGCCTCTGGAAACACCATATATTTT.

This clonotype came up a few times. The rearrangement joins TRBV7-3 to TRBJ2-3; D is perhaps TRBD2 (7 bases). The CDR3 contains 14 residues. The germline V gene encodes CDR1 SGHTA and CDR2 FQGTGA. V was trimmed by 10 bases and J by 5 bases, leaving 19 bases between them. CDR3 coding DNA: TGTGCCACTAGGGGGGGAGGGGCCGGAGATACGCAGTATTTT. Translated, it gives CATRGGGAGDTQYF.

This clonotype occurred a few times. This chain connects TRBV4-1 to TRBJ1-1; tentatively, D is TRBD1 (5 bases). This CDR3 is built from 15 residues. Germline-derived CDR1 and CDR2 are MGHRA and YSYEKL. The V end lost 0 bases, the J end lost 1 base, and 9 bases lay between the germline ends. The CDR3 protein is CASSQEPGGNTEAFF. The CDR3 DNA sequence: TGCGCCAGCAGCCAAGAACCGGGGGGGAACACTGAAGCTTTCTTT.

This chain joins TRBV15 and TRBJ2-5, with 8 bases aligning to TRBD2. This CDR3 spans 16 amino acids. In germline, CDR1 is LNHNV, CDR2 YYDKDF (reference sequence). J was trimmed by 1 base and V by 0 bases; bases with no gene match: 4. The CDR3 region has the DNA TGTGCCACCAGCAGAGAATCGGGAGGGCTCCAAGAGACCCAGTACTTC. Translated: CATSRESGGLQETQYF.

V usage is TRBV2 and J usage is TRBJ2-3, with 13 bases identical to TRBD2. The V gene end was trimmed by 11 bases and the J gene end by 5 bases; junction bases not matched to a gene: 10. In germline, CDR1 is SNHLY, CDR2 FYNNEI. The CDR3 contains 15 residues. CDR3 residues: CALNGRTSGRDTQYF. Here the CDR3 DNA reads TGTGCCCTCAATGGACGGACTAGCGGGAGAGATACGCAGTATTTT.

The chain couples TRBV20-1 to TRBJ2-7, with D unclear. The CDR3 runs 15 residues. The germline V gene encodes CDR1 DFQATT and CDR2 SNEGSKA (reference sequence). With 4 bases removed from V and 3 bases from J, the gap between germline ends came to 19 bases. DNA of the CDR3: TGCAGTGCTAAACCCTTAGTCCTAGATTTCTACGAGCAGTACTTC. Protein sequence: CSAKPLVLDFYEQYF.

This chain links TRBV7-9 with TRBJ2-3, with unresolved D. This CDR3 is 11 amino acids long. Germline V gene lookup returns CDR1 SEHNR and CDR2 FQNEAQ (reference sequence). V was cut by 3 bases and J by 11 bases, with 9 bases left in between. The CDR3 DNA reads as TGTGCCAGCAGCTTGGGGATAGGGCAGTATTTT. This encodes CASSLGIGQYF.

J is TRBJ2-1 and V is TRBV6-1, with D possibly being TRBD1 (6 bases). The germline V gene has CDR1 MNHNS and CDR2 SASEGT. CDR3 length equals 15 residues. Trimming took 2 bases from V and 7 from J, leaving 15 bases between them. This chain's CDR3 is CASSEWVEGGNEQFF. The CDR3 DNA reads as TGTGCCAGCAGTGAATGGGTAGAAGGGGGAAATGAGCAGTTCTTC.

This clonotype was counted between two and nine times. This chain connects TRBV5-1 to TRBJ2-7; 9 positions agree with TRBD1. CDR1 and CDR2 (germline): SGHRS, YFSETQ. V trimming: 0 bases; J trimming: 5 bases; junction bases outside the gene matches: 9. The CDR3 sequence is 16 residues long. The CDR3 region is CASSLGGGTGLHEQYF. The CDR3 DNA reads TGCGCCAGCAGCTTGGGAGGCGGGACAGGGCTGCACGAGCAGTACTTC.

This sequence joins TRBV30 and TRBJ2-1; TRBD2 matches at 8 bases. The V and J ends lost 2 bases and 8 bases, in that order; junction bases with no gene match: 2. The CDR3 has 12 residues. Germline-derived CDR1 and CDR2 are GTSNPN and SVGIG (reference sequence). The CDR3 coding sequence is TGTGCCTGGAGTCGAGCGGGAGATGAGCAGTTCTTC. Residues: CAWSRAGDEQFF.

At least ten counts were recorded for this clonotype. At one boundary the junction diverges from the germline segment, which might be a read error. This chain connects TRBV5-1 to TRBJ1-6; D gene ambiguous. The CDR3 runs 12 residues. Looked up from germline, CDR1 is SGHRS and CDR2 is YFSETQ. CDR3 nucleotides: TGTGCCAGCAGCTTGGACAATTCACCCCTCCACTTT. Translation: CASSLDNSPLHF. Looking up the rest from reference TRBV5-1 and TRBJ1-6 gives the full variable domain: KAGVTQTPRYLIKTRGQQVTLSCSPISGHRSVSWYQQTPGQGLQFLFEYFSETQRNKGNFPGRFSGRQFSNSRSEMNVSTLELGDSALYLCASSLDNSPLHFGNGTRLTVT.

The rearrangement uses TRBV4-1 and TRBJ2-7; D call uncertain. V gave up 0 bases and J gave up 0 bases, with 12 bases separating them. The CDR3 is 16 residues long. Germline CDR1 and CDR2: MGHRA and YSYEKL. The CDR3 spells CASSQEGDGLSYEQYF. In DNA, the CDR3 is TGCGCCAGCAGCCAAGAAGGTGACGGGCTCTCCTACGAGCAGTACTTC.

This clonotype was observed a handful of times. The gene calls are TRBV5-1 and TRBJ2-3; the match to TRBD2 covers 9 bases. J gave up 4 bases and V 1 base, and 4 bases lay outside the gene matches. Looked up from germline, CDR1 is SGHRS and CDR2 is YFSETQ. The CDR3 length is 15 residues. CDR3 in amino acids: CASSLPSGIADTQYF. CDR3 nucleotide sequence: TGCGCCAGCAGCTTGCCTAGCGGGATAGCAGATACGCAGTATTTT.

The chain links TRBV13 to TRBJ2-2; 14 nucleotides match TRBD2. Germline V gene data show CDR1 as PRHDT and CDR2 as FYEKMQ (reference sequence). Unmatched junction bases numbered 17, after V lost 1 base and J lost 7 bases. The CDR3 runs to 21 residues. CDR3 bases: TGTGCCAGCAGCTTAGCCCTAGGGCGAGTGGGGACTAGCGGGAGTCTCGGGGAGCTGTTTTTT. It translates to CASSLALGRVGTSGSLGELFF.

This clonotype has just a few counts. The chain uses TRBV20-1 and TRBJ2-4, with D possibly called TRBD1 or TRBD2 (5 bases each). The germline V and J ends were trimmed by 3 bases and 8 bases, with 14 bases remaining between them. The CDR3 is made up of 13 amino acids. Per the germline V gene, CDR1 is DFQATT and CDR2 is SNEGSKA (reference sequence). CDR3 loop: CSASKIGTDIQYF. The DNA for the CDR3 is TGCAGTGCTAGTAAGATCGGGACGGACATTCAGTACTTC.

This clonotype has at least ten counts. The CDR3 is CASSLGGTGGYEQYF. Here the CDR3 DNA reads TGTGCCAGCAGCCTTGGGGGGACAGGAGGCTACGAGCAGTACTTC. J is TRBJ2-7 and V is TRBV12-3 or TRBV12-4; TRBD1 aligns across 8 bases. After removal of 6 bases from V and 3 bases from J, the junction contained 10 bases not matched to a gene. The CDR3 runs 15 residues.

The chain recombines TRBV7-8 with TRBJ2-1; 11 bases agree with TRBD2. The J segment lost 4 bases and the V segment lost 8 bases, leaving 10 bases of the junction unmatched. The V gene's germline CDR1 is SGHVS and CDR2 FQNEAQ. The CDR3 totals 16 residues. CDR3 amino acids: CASDPGGTSGYNEQFF. CDR3 nucleotides: TGTGCCAGCGATCCAGGAGGGACTAGCGGTTACAATGAGCAGTTCTTC.

This chain connects TRBV20-1 to TRBJ1-2, with D possibly being TRBD1 (5 bases). Germline V gene lookup returns CDR1 DFQATT and CDR2 SNEGSKA (reference sequence). The CDR3 length is 16 residues. V lost 4 bases and J lost 3, with 21 bases in between. CDR3 sequence reads: CSAKPRNVDRYYGYTF. For the CDR3, the DNA is TGCAGTGCTAAACCTCGGAACGTTGACAGATACTATGGCTACACCTTC.